The sequence of this TCR beta chain was determined in a study of regulatory T cells in long-lasting Graves disease. Background on the study: Over 5 years of antithyroid drugs with positive TSH receptor antibodies was taken to mean persistent Graves' disease.

Overall study findings and caveats: Persistent disease preferred TRBV28, TRBJ1-2 and TRBJ2-5.

In building TCR beta libraries, iRepertoire HTBI primers were used together with Arm-PCR of CDR3 regions. TCRdb fed the multiplex PCR reads into MiXCR, producing one record per CDR3 protein. There are around 510,000 distinct CDR3 sequences in the sample; less than 25% occur only once, and over 7.5% lies in the top ten. The ends lost 9 bases at V and 6 bases at J; junction bases unmatched: 8. Germline V CDR1 and CDR2: MNHNS, SASEGT. The CDR3 sequence is 13 residues long. The sample's time point: persistent/refractory GD, antithyroid drugs over 5 years with positive TRAb. The TCR library was made from RNA that had been extracted from PBMCs in TRIzol. Graves' disease diagnosis followed American Thyroid Association guidelines. This clonotype was picked up many times. Antigen specificity is unknown.

The sequences come from peripheral blood mononuclear cells (PBMCs), collected when the disease was refractory, from a patient treated with antithyroid drugs. V gene TRBV6-1 combines with J gene TRBJ2-7; 10 bases fit TRBD2. This receptor was taken from a female donor with Graves disease. CDR3 residues: CASGSSGSIEQYF. Here the CDR3 DNA reads TGTGCCAGTGGGTCTAGCGGGAGTATCGAGCAGTACTTC.